This T cell receptor (beta chain) was captured by sequencing in a study of cytomegalovirus exposure and HLA in healthy donors (dated by TCRdb to about 2017). Study-level background: In an earlier analysis of several hundred of the donors, 250 to 350 Gb of sequence data and about 110 million unique TCR beta sequences from about 180 million T cells were reported. Roughly 300 gigabases of sequencing data and roughly 90 million unique TCR sequences were included in an early release covering roughly 600 HLA-typed donors. The genetic ancestry cluster associated with self-reported Caucasian donors included 81% of the roughly 390 genotyped donors. The study aimed to test whether cataloging public T cell receptors could reveal signatures of past pathogen exposure. Using immunosequencing, the study profiled T cell repertoires from 640 or so subjects and related those repertoires to cytomegalovirus serostatus. Along with the roughly 670-subject first cohort, a separate validation cohort of more than 90 different subjects was used. High-throughput TCR immunosequencing, statistical association of individual TCRs with disease status, and machine learning were combined to predict cytomegalovirus infection status. To study patterns of TCR occurrence, a later analysis re-analyzed previously published TCR beta repertoires from around 700 donors and added high-resolution HLA genotyping. Rather than drawing on any new phenotypic data, the later analysis identified candidate immune exposures from TCR beta sequences and the way those sequences occurred across donors. An earlier analysis of around 580 of the donors used high-throughput TCR beta sequencing to judge whether each TCR beta V gene segment behaved as functional or pseudogenic. Donor age, sex, ethnicity and CMV serostatus were compiled together with the repertoire data. A later genetic analysis used genome-wide SNP genotypes for about 65% of the 666 donors, treating that subset as a discovery cohort. All discovery cohort repertoires had been generated using a single sequencing platform. HLA typing included class I and class II loci at four-digit resolution. The number of donors typed differed by locus, with 629-630 for A, B, C, DRB1 and DQB1, over 500 for DQA1, 600 to 610 for DPA1, and 400 to 490 for DPB1. Roughly five DR-DQ haplotypes were handled as single units for association and clustering because linkage in the cohort was strong. Across approximately 400 genotyped donors of the cohort, an average of about 200,000 unique TCR beta nucleotide sequences per donor were sequenced, and 15% to 20% of those sequences were non-productive.

What the research found in general, with its limitations: A total of fewer than 200 TCR beta chains were listed by the study as associated with cytomegalovirus. In a later analysis, 16,951 TCR beta sequences were associated with specific HLA alleles at a false discovery rate of 0.05. Correlated functional status among segregating V segments might reflect linkage disequilibrium, but an unknown experimental factor could not be ruled out. The authors suggested that the approach could potentially be generalized to other disease states and immunological phenotypes. This cohort had only TCR beta chains sequenced, and the lack of alpha or paired-chain data limited which features could be detected. A later genetic analysis reported fewer N-insertions in productive TCRs among donors in an Asian-associated ancestry cluster than the roughly 650-donor mean. Assigning TCR associations to individual alleles was difficult when HLA alleles, especially DR and DQ, strongly co-occurred. Cytomegalovirus status was reported to be diagnosed by the classifier with high specificity and sensitivity in both the original and validation cohorts. Most TCR sequences were observed very rarely across donors, whereas some public TCRs were present in many individuals. A further reported finding was that TCR beta sequences accurately predicted the HLA-A and HLA-B alleles for most subjects in the first cohort. In vitro tests confirmed that a few of the cytomegalovirus-associated TCR beta chains recognize cytomegalovirus antigens. In an earlier analysis of some 640 of the donors, most TCR beta V segments were observed in productive rearrangements about 87% or about 30% of the time, broadly matching IMGT annotations. HLA typing was unavailable for some donors at each locus, so association tests used only the typed subset. In a later genetic analysis, a missense DCLRE1C variant was associated with V-gene and J-gene trimming of TCR beta chains, and the association was replicated in an independent cohort. Because counts were too low, about 17 rarely observed V segments, including chromosome 9 orphons, were excluded from the earlier analysis of roughly 580 of the donors. A later analysis reported that several top co-occurrence clusters appeared linked to parvovirus B19, influenza, CMV and Epstein-Barr virus. Most CMV-associated TCR beta chains appeared to be HLA-restricted in a later analysis, and the HLA associations seemed to be driven largely by CMV exposure. In a later analysis, the rate of TCR association differed among HLA loci, with DRB1 alleles having the most associated TCRs and HLA-C alleles having the fewest. Presence/absence analyses assumed roughly uniform sequencing depth across donors, an assumption that may not hold. CMV serostatus was the only immune exposure information available for the cohort. Compared with equally common non-associated chains, HLA-associated TCR beta chains in a later analysis were more clonally expanded and had lower generation probabilities. A cluster of highly shared sequence variants was judged likely to be a technical artifact of the sequencing pipeline.

Worth noting for this clone: Its antigen specificity is not known. No base-level quality is on record; no much larger clone is a single base apart.

The cohort comprised 550 to 700 healthy bone marrow donors. At the time of sampling, every cohort member was nominally healthy, though immune exposures that went unrecorded were likely present. The donor was CMV seropositive and belonged to the group of 250 to 300 seropositive cohort members. A peripheral blood sample was provided by each donor, and peripheral blood mononuclear cells were used for TCR beta sequencing. The Qiagen DNeasy Blood Extraction Kit was used to extract genomic DNA from the blood cell samples. Library generation was performed with the immunoSEQ multiplex PCR assay. A mixture of 60 forward primers for TCR Vbeta segments and 13 reverse primers for TCR Jbeta segments was used in the multiplex PCR. The CDR3 region of rearranged TCR beta genes was amplified from genomic DNA with a multiplex PCR assay. Amplified TCR beta libraries were sequenced as 87-base-pair reads on the Illumina HiSeq System. The study's own analysis went as follows. A later analysis tallied roughly 80 million unique TCR beta chains across the 666 repertoires, and around 9.9 million of those chains were shared by two or more donors. A nearest-neighbor algorithm error-corrected the raw reads and collapsed the reads into unique sequences, merging closely related sequences to remove PCR and sequencing errors. Alignment of CDR3 sequences to IMGT reference sequences was used to assign V, D and J gene segments. For a sequence to be retained, a match of at least six nucleotides to both a V gene segment and a J gene segment was required. Rearrangements were classified as productive when the CDR3 lacked stop codons and remained in frame with V and J, and all other rearrangements were classified as non-productive. Following IMGT convention, CDR3 was defined as the stretch from the second conserved V-encoded cysteine to the conserved J-encoded phenylalanine. Sequences without an unambiguous match to a single V gene segment were excluded from the earlier analysis of 587 of the donors. An earlier analysis of a few hundred of the donors called V segments functional above 56.7% productive rearrangements and segregating when the between-donor standard deviation exceeded 5%. A statistical classification framework was built for diagnosing cytomegalovirus status from the catalog of TCR beta chain sequences. A later analysis assigned V and J genes by comparing TCR nucleotide sequences with IMGT/GENE-DB human TR gene sequences. Using the TCRdist pipeline, a later analysis assigned CDR3 sequences along with most-parsimonious VDJ recombination scenarios. In a later analysis, each TCR beta chain was defined by its CDR3 amino acid sequence together with its V-gene family, and reads lacking a unique V-gene family were excluded. As a way to deal with suspected cross-contamination and a sequencing artifact, a later analysis dropped roughly 620 nucleotide sequences that were highly shared and had low generation probability. In a later analysis, a clonal expansion index was calculated for each public chain from normalized within-repertoire ranks of inferred template counts. In a later analysis, generation probabilities were computed using a VDJ recombination model fitted to out-of-frame rearrangements, and the results were checked against IGoR. Hypergeometric tests were used in a later analysis to score TCR-TCR, TCR-HLA and TCR-CMV co-occurrence, with a repertoire-size bias correction applied to the TCR pairs. False discovery rates were estimated in a later analysis by permuting HLA or CMV assignments 20 times. In a later analysis, co-occurring TCRs were grouped using DBSCAN, with TCRdist sequence similarity added in when clustering inside HLA-allele-positive subsets. Repertoires with fewer than 30,000 or more than 120,000 public chains, plus five repertoires with anomalous nucleotide sharing, were excluded from co-occurrence clustering. TCRdb's version of the immuneACCESS table is confined to in-frame rearrangements and falls short of the full clone set. An unresolved V gene accounts for under half of the shortfall where checked; the remainder is of unknown origin. V, J and clone size derive from that table, while D and trimming were established from the DNA sequence. This sample lists 160,000 or so clones; 80% were detected once. About 9.7% of the sample rests with the top ten.

Sequencing was performed on PBMCs. The sequence derives from a man aged 18 to 29 in good health and CMV-seropositive.

At the DNA level, the sequence is TGTGCCAGCAGTTACATCTATAACACTGAAGCTTTCTTT. Protein translation: CASSYIYNTEAFF. Recombination connected TRBV6-5 to TRBJ1-1, with the D gene too uncertain to name. The CDR3 covers 13 residues, taking in both the cysteine and the phenylalanine. Only the CDR3 region is kept as DNA, spanning 39 bases read in frame from base 1. CDR1 and CDR2, per the germline V gene, are MNHEY and SVGAGI. V drops 2 bases and J drops 2 bases, leaving 6 bases in between.